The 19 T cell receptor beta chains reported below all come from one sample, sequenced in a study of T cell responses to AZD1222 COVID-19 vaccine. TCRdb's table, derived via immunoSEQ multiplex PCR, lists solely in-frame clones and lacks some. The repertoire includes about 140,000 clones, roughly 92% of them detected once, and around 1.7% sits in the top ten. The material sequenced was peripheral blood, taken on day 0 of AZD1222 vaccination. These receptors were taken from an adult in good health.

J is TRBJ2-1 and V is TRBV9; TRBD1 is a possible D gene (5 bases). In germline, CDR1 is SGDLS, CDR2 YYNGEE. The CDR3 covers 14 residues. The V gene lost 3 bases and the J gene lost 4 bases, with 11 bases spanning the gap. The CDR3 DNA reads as TGTGCCAGCAGCGAGGTCAGGACATACAATGAGCAGTTCTTC. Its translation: CASSEVRTYNEQFF.

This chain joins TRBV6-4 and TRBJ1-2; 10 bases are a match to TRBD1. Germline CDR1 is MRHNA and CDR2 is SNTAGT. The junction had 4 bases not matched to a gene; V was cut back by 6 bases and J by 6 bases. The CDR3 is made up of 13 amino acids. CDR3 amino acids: CASRGTGDNGYTF. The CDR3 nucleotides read TGTGCCAGCAGGGGGACAGGGGACAATGGCTACACCTTC.

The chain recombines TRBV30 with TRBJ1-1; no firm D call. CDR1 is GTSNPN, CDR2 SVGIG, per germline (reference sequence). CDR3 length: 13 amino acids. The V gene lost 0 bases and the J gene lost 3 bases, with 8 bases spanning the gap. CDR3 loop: CAWSVLRYTEAFF. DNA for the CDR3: TGTGCCTGGAGTGTACTTAGGTACACTGAAGCTTTCTTT.

The CDR3: CASSFLRVGYTF. Written as DNA, the CDR3 is TGTGCCAGCAGTTTTTTGCGGGTCGGCTACACCTTC. This chain links TRBV12-3 or TRBV12-4 with TRBJ1-2; D call uncertain. The CDR3 contains 12 residues. V lost 3 bases and J 8 bases, leaving 10 bases between the germline ends.

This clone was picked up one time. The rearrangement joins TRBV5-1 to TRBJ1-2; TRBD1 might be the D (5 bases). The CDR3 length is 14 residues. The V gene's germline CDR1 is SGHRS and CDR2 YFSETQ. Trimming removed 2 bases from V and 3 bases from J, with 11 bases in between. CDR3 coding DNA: TGCGCCAGCAGCTTAACACCGGGGGACTATGGCTACACCTTC. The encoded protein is CASSLTPGDYGYTF.

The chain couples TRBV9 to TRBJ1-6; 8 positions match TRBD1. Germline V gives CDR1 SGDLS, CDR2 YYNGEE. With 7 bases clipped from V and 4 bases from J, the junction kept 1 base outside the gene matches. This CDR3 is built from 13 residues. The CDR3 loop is CASDRGYNSPLHF. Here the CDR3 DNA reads TGTGCCAGCGACAGGGGTTATAATTCACCCCTCCACTTT. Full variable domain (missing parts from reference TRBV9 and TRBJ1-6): DSGVTQTPKHLITATGQRVTLRCSPRSGDLSVYWYQQSLDQGLQFLIQYYNGEERAKGNILERFSAQQFPDLHSELNLSSLELGDSALYFCASDRGYNSPLHFGNGTRLTVT.

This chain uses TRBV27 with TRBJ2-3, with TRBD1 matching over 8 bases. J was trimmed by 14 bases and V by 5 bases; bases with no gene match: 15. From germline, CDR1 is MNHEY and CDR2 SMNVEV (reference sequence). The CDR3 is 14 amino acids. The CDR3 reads CASSPWTGPRDRYF. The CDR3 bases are TGTGCCAGCAGTCCCTGGACAGGGCCGAGGGATAGGTATTTT.

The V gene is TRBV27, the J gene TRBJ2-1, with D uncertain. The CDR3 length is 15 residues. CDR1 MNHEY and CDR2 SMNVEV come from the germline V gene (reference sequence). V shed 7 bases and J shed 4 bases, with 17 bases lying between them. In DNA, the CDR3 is TGTGCCAGCACCTCCCTGGTCCTTCGGTACAATGAGCAGTTCTTC. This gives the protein CASTSLVLRYNEQFF.

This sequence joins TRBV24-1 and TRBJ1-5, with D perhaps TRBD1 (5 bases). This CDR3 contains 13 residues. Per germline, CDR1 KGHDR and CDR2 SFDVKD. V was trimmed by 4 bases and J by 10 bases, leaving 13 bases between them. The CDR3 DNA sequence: TGTGCCACCAGTGACTACAGGAAAGCCCCCCAGCATTTT. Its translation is CATSDYRKAPQHF.

DNA of the CDR3: TGTGCCAGCTCAGGGACTAGCGGGAGCTCTGGGGCCAACGTCCTGACTTTC. This codes for CASSGTSGSSGANVLTF. The chain combines TRBV18 with TRBJ2-6; 14 nucleotides line up with TRBD2. CDR3 size: 17 residues. Germline CDR1 reads KGHSH; CDR2 reads LQKENI. The ends lost 5 bases at V and 0 bases at J; junction bases unmatched: 0.

In DNA form, the CDR3 reads TGCGCCAGCAGCCAAGATGCAGGACGAGAGCGGGAGAGGCCTTACAATGAGCAGTTCTTC. It codes for CASSQDAGRERERPYNEQFF. This sequence joins TRBV4-1 and TRBJ2-1; 8 bases map to TRBD2. The CDR3 contains 20 residues. After removal of 0 bases from V and 4 bases from J, the junction contained 17 bases not matched to a gene. The V gene's germline CDR1 is MGHRA and CDR2 YSYEKL.

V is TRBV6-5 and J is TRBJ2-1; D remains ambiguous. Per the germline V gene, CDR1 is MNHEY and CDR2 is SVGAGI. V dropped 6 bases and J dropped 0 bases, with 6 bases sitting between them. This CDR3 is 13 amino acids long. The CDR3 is CASSSSSYNEQFF. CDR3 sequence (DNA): TGTGCCAGCAGCTCGAGCTCCTACAATGAGCAGTTCTTC.

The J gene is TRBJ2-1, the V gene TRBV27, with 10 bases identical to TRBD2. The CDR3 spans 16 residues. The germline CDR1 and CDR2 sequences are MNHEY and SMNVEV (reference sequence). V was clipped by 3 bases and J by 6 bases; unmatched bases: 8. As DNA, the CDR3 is TGTGCCAGCAGTTTCCAAGCGGGAGGGCCCGGCAATGAGCAGTTCTTC. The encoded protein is CASSFQAGGPGNEQFF.

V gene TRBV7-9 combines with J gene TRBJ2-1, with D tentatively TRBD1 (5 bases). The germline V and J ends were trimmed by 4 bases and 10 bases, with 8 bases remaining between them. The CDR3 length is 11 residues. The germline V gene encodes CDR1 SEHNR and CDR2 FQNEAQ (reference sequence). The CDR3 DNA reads TGTGCCAGCAGCTCCGACAGAGAGCAGTTCTTC. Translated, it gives CASSSDREQFF.

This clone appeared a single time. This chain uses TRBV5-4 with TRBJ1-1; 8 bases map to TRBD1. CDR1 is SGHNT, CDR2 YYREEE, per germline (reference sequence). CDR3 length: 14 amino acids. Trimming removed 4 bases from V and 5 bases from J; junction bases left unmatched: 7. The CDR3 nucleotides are TGTGCCAGCAGCGCCGACAGGGGCTATACTGAAGCTTTCTTT. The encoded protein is CASSADRGYTEAFF.

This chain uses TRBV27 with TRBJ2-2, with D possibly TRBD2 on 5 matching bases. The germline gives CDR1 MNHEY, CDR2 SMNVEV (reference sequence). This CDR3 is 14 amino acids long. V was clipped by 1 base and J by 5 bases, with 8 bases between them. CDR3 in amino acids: CASSLYRGTGELFF. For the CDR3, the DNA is TGTGCCAGCAGTTTATATCGGGGAACCGGGGAGCTGTTTTTT.

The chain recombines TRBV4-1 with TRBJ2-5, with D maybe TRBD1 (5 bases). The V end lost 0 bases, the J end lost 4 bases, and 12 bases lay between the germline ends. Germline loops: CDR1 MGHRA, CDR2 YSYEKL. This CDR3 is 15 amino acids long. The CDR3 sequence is CASSQDYLRGETQYF. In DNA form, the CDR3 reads TGCGCCAGCAGCCAAGACTATCTAAGGGGAGAGACCCAGTACTTC.

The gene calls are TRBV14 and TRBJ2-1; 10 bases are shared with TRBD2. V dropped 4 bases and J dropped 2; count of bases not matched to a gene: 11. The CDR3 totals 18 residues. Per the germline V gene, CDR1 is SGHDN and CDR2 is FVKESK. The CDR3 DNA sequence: TGTGCCAGCAGCCGGGGGCTAGCGGGAGTTTCAACCTACAATGAGCAGTTCTTC. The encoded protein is CASSRGLAGVSTYNEQFF.

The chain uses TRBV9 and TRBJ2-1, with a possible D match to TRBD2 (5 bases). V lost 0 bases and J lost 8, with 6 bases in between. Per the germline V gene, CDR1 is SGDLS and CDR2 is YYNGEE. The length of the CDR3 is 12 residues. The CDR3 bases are TGTGCCAGCAGCGTAGCCGGGGATGAGCAGTTCTTC. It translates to CASSVAGDEQFF.